This T cell receptor beta chain was observed in a study of T cell responses to AZD1222 COVID-19 vaccine. Findings and caveats of the study: There were mostly white British donors and more females than males, and clonal diversity was possibly underestimated.

Generated by immunoSEQ multiplex PCR, the TCRdb table keeps only in-frame clones and is missing some. The table shows approximately 110,000 clones, with under 95% occurring only once. Concerning this clone itself: Antigen: not known.

The receptor comes from an adult in good health. The specimen comprised peripheral blood, sampled on day 0 of AZD1222 vaccination.

CDR3 amino acids: CASSVGVSEQFF. CDR3 DNA sequence: TGTGCCAGCAGCGTAGGGGTCAGTGAGCAGTTCTTC. V and J are TRBV9 and TRBJ2-1; no definite D call. The V and J ends lost 0 bases and 9 bases respectively, with 7 bases between them. Germline V gene lookup returns CDR1 SGDLS and CDR2 YYNGEE. The CDR3 loop spans 12 amino acids.